Presented here are 21 T cell receptor beta chains from one specimen sequenced in a study of blood T cell repertoires in COVID-19. The method was immunoSEQ multiplex PCR; TCRdb's version includes in-frame clones alone and lacks a portion of them. Of some 350,000 clones in the sample, about nine tenths were seen once. Sequenced: peripheral blood. The origin of the receptors is a woman between 65 and 79 years old with COVID-19, enrolled during active disease.

The rearrangement uses TRBV19 and TRBJ1-1; 7 nucleotides line up with TRBD1. Germline V gene lookup returns CDR1 LNHDA and CDR2 SQIVND (reference sequence). Trimming at V came to 7 bases and at J to 1 base, leaving 3 bases not matched to a gene. The CDR3 is made up of 13 amino acids. The CDR3 bases are TGTGCCAGTAATAACAGGGGGAACACTGAAGCTTTCTTT. Translation: CASNNRGNTEAFF.

This sequence joins TRBV29-1 and TRBJ2-1, with TRBD1 matching over 8 bases. After removal of 6 bases from V and 12 bases from J, the junction contained 1 base not matched to a gene. CDR1 SQVTM and CDR2 ANQGSEA come from the germline V gene. The CDR3 is 9 amino acids. The CDR3 DNA reads TGCAGCGTGGGGACAGGGCAGTTCTTC. Protein product: CSVGTGQFF.

The count of this clone is one. The chain joins TRBV9 to TRBJ1-6, with 7 bases aligning to TRBD1. The CDR3 is 14 residues long. From germline, CDR1 is SGDLS and CDR2 YYNGEE. Germline trimming cut 4 bases from V and 7 bases from J; bases unmatched to any gene: 5. Here the CDR3 reads CASSTGDRNSPLHF. DNA of the CDR3: TGTGCCAGCAGCACCGGGGACAGAAATTCACCCCTCCACTTT.

J is TRBJ1-2 and V is TRBV11-2; 7 bases match TRBD1. There are 15 residues in the CDR3. J was trimmed by 2 bases and V by 4 bases; bases with no gene match: 7. CDR1 and CDR2 (germline): SGHAT, FQNNGV. The CDR3 spells CASSSTGDINYGYTF. The CDR3 coding sequence is TGTGCCAGCAGCTCTACAGGGGACATCAACTATGGCTACACCTTC.

The genes are TRBV2 and TRBJ2-7, with D possibly matching TRBD2 (5 bases). Deletions cut 2 bases from V and 0 bases from J, with 14 bases between. Germline V gene data show CDR1 as SNHLY and CDR2 as FYNNEI. The CDR3 contains 16 residues. The CDR3 sequence is CASSERQRASSYEQYF. CDR3 DNA: TGTGCCAGCAGTGAAAGGCAGAGGGCGAGCTCCTACGAGCAGTACTTC.

This clone was counted a single time. The genes are TRBV7-2 and TRBJ2-7, with TRBD2 matching 15 bases. CDR1 is SGHTA and CDR2 is FQGNSA in the germline V gene. The J segment lost 3 bases and the V segment lost 4 bases, leaving 10 bases of the junction unmatched. This CDR3 is built from 18 residues. CDR3 nucleotide sequence: TGTGCCAGCAGCTGGGGACTAGCGGGGGGCCGCACTTACTACGAGCAGTACTTC. Translated, it gives CASSWGLAGGRTYYEQYF. Together with reference TRBV7-2 and TRBJ2-7, the CDR3 gives the full variable domain: GAGVSQSPSNKVTEKGKDVELRCDPISGHTALYWYRQSLGQGLEFLIYFQGNSAPDKSGLPSDRFSAERTGGSVSTLTIQRTQQEDSAVYLCASSWGLAGGRTYYEQYFGPGTRLTVT.

This chain connects TRBV10-3 to TRBJ2-3; 13 bases are a match to TRBD2. With 2 bases clipped from V and 0 bases from J, the junction kept 11 bases outside the gene matches. There are 20 residues in the CDR3. The germline CDR1 and CDR2 sequences are ENHRY and SYGVKD. DNA for the CDR3: TGTGCCATCAGTGAGACGTGGCGGACTAGCGGGGGCACTAGCACAGATACGCAGTATTTT. Protein: CAISETWRTSGGTSTDTQYF.

The rearrangement links TRBV7-9 to TRBJ2-3; weak D call: TRBD2 (5 bases). Germline V gene sequence: CDR1 SEHNR, CDR2 FQNEAQ (reference sequence). The CDR3 covers 12 residues. Trimming cost V 5 bases and J 6 bases, with 9 bases left between them. The DNA for the CDR3 is TGTGCCAGCAGCGCTCCGGGGGATACGCAGTATTTT. Encoded protein: CASSAPGDTQYF.

This clone was seen more than once but under ten times. This chain connects TRBV3-1 (or the pseudogene TRBV3-2) to TRBJ1-1; TRBD1 aligns across 10 bases. V lost 2 bases, J lost 5 bases, and 5 bases stayed unmatched. The germline CDR1 and CDR2 sequences are LGHDT and YNNKEL (reference sequence). This CDR3 is 15 amino acids long. CDR3 amino acids: CASSQRRTGGTEAFF. In DNA form, the CDR3 reads TGTGCCAGCAGCCAACGCCGGACAGGGGGAACTGAAGCTTTCTTT.

This chain links TRBV6-4 with TRBJ2-3; TRBD1 might be the D (5 bases). V shed 0 bases and J shed 4 bases, with 14 bases lying between them. The CDR3 extends over 16 amino acids. Germline V gene lookup returns CDR1 MRHNA and CDR2 SNTAGT. The CDR3 region is CASSDSVVKGPDTQYF. The DNA of the CDR3 is TGTGCCAGCAGTGACTCGGTAGTTAAGGGGCCAGATACGCAGTATTTT.

This chain links TRBV24-1 with TRBJ2-2, with 10 positions matching TRBD1. Germline V lookup: CDR1 KGHDR, CDR2 SFDVKD. The CDR3 is 16 residues long. J lost 5 bases, V lost 3 bases, and 5 bases had no gene match. The CDR3 bases are TGTGCCACCAGTGATATCGACAGGGGGCAAACCGGGGAGCTGTTTTTT. Encoded protein: CATSDIDRGQTGELFF.

J is TRBJ1-6 and V is TRBV5-1, with 8 positions matching TRBD1. Germline assignment: CDR1 SGHRS and CDR2 YFSETQ. With V trimmed by 1 base and J by 8 bases, 5 bases remained unmatched. This CDR3 comprises 15 residues. In DNA, the CDR3 is TGCGCCAGCAGCTTGAGGCAGGGGGCGGATTCACCCCTCCACTTT. Its translation: CASSLRQGADSPLHF.

The rearrangement links TRBV25-1 to TRBJ2-1; no definite D call. The length of the CDR3 is 13 residues. Germline V lookup: CDR1 MGHDK, CDR2 SYGVNS. Trimming took off 6 bases at V and 3 bases at J, with 9 bases between the two ends. The CDR3 nucleotides read TGTGCCAGCAGCTTCAGAAACTACAATGAGCAGTTCTTC. Its protein is CASSFRNYNEQFF.

The chain carries TRBV11-2 and TRBJ2-3, with 9 nucleotides matching TRBD2. V lost 5 bases, J lost 4 bases, and 13 bases stayed unmatched. CDR3 length: 17 amino acids. Germline V gene data show CDR1 as SGHAT and CDR2 as FQNNGV. The CDR3 region is CASSRRSERGVADTQYF. CDR3 in DNA: TGTGCCAGCAGCCGAAGAAGCGAGCGGGGGGTGGCAGATACGCAGTATTTT. The full variable domain, with the rest looked up from reference TRBV11-2 and TRBJ2-3, is EAGVAQSPRYKIIEKRQSVAFWCNPISGHATLYWYQQILGQGPKLLIQFQNNGVVDDSQLPKDRFSAERLKGVDSTLKIQPAKLEDSAVYLCASSRRSERGVADTQYFGPGTRLTVL.

The chain recombines TRBV3-1 (or the pseudogene TRBV3-2) with TRBJ2-1; the match to TRBD2 covers 10 bases. V shed 0 bases and J 7 bases; nucleotides not matched to a gene: 12. The germline V gene has CDR1 LGHDT and CDR2 YNNKEL (reference sequence). The CDR3 is 18 residues long. CDR3 bases: TGTGCCAGCAGCCAAGATATCGAGCGGGGGGGCCGTATAAATGAGCAGTTCTTC. It specifies CASSQDIERGGRINEQFF.

This clone showed up just a few times. The chain carries TRBV6-1 and TRBJ2-7; D might be TRBD1 (5 bases). Germline-derived CDR1 and CDR2 are MNHNS and SASEGT. The CDR3 runs 13 residues. V was trimmed by 2 bases and J by 2 bases, leaving 7 bases between them. CDR3 coding DNA: TGTGCCAGCAGTGAACGACAGCCCTACGAGCAGTACTTC. Translating it yields CASSERQPYEQYF.

This clone is a singleton in its sample. The chain combines TRBV5-4 with TRBJ1-2; weak D call: TRBD1 (5 bases). This CDR3 comprises 13 residues. Germline loops: CDR1 SGHNT, CDR2 YYREEE (reference sequence). Trimming shortened V by 2 bases and J by 8 bases, and 13 bases separated the two germline ends. DNA of the CDR3: TGTGCCAGCAGCTTCGCTCAGGGTCAAGGCTACACCTTC. This gives the protein CASSFAQGQGYTF.

This clone has only one observation. The V call is TRBV5-6, the J call TRBJ1-2; 9 nucleotides line up with TRBD1. Trimming at V came to 2 bases and at J to 3 bases, leaving 8 bases not matched to a gene. Germline loops: CDR1 SGHDT, CDR2 YYEEEE. The CDR3 is 16 amino acids. Here the CDR3 DNA reads TGTGCCAGCAGCTTTCTCCGGGACAGGGCTTACTATGGCTACACCTTC. This codes for CASSFLRDRAYYGYTF.

The chain joins TRBV5-1 to TRBJ1-1; tentatively, D is TRBD1 (6 bases). This CDR3 has 14 amino acids. Germline CDR1 reads SGHRS; CDR2 reads YFSETQ. V was clipped by 0 bases and J by 5 bases, with 11 bases between them. This CDR3 is CASSLEQGVTEAFF. DNA of the CDR3: TGCGCCAGCAGCTTGGAACAGGGCGTTACTGAAGCTTTCTTT.

The chain combines TRBV6-5 with TRBJ1-2; possibly TRBD1 for D (6 bases). This CDR3 has 13 residues. The germline V gene encodes CDR1 MNHEY and CDR2 SVGAGI. The germline V and J ends were trimmed by 5 bases and 7 bases, with 14 bases remaining between them. CDR3 sequence (DNA): TGTGCCAGCAGTATGGGGGCAGTAGGTGGCTACACCTTC. This codes for CASSMGAVGGYTF.

The rearrangement uses TRBV21-1 and TRBJ2-5; the table assigns TRBD1, which was not confirmed against the DNA. TRBV21-1 is described as a pseudogene. The CDR3 runs 22 residues. The CDR3 region has the DNA TGTGCCAGCAGCAAAGAGGAGACAGGGGGCTACAATCAACCTACCCTCCAAGAGACCCAGTACTTC. Its protein product is CASSKEETGGYNQPTLQETQYF.